This T cell receptor (beta chain) was identified in a study of blood T cell repertoires in COVID-19. Study summary: The United States, Italy and Spain were the sources of the acute and convalescent COVID-19 samples. The cDNA or gDNA used as material had been derived from T cells, B-cell-depleted T cells, or PBMCs.

About this clone: The junction shows a germline mismatch at one end, possibly a read error.

In the study's own analysis: Nucleated cell number was recorded as an estimate derived from reference gene primer amplification. TCRdb's copy holds only in-frame clones and misses some; the assay was immunoSEQ multiplex PCR. The DNA gave D and trimming, while V, J and clone size come from that table. The table shows 290,000 or so clones, with around 90% occurring only once. Participants, about 18 to 90 years old, spanned about two dozen US areas. The source of this sequence is a woman between 18 and 29 years old with acute COVID-19. The sample comprised PBMCs or T cells enriched from blood (not recorded which).

The CDR3 protein is CASSLGQGRGNYGYTF. CDR3 sequence (DNA): TGTGCCAGCAGTTTAGGACAGGGGCGAGGTAACTATGGCTACACCTTC. This sequence joins TRBV7-2 and TRBJ1-2, with 9 bases fitting TRBD1. The length of the CDR3 is 16 residues. Per germline, CDR1 SGHTA and CDR2 FQGNSA.